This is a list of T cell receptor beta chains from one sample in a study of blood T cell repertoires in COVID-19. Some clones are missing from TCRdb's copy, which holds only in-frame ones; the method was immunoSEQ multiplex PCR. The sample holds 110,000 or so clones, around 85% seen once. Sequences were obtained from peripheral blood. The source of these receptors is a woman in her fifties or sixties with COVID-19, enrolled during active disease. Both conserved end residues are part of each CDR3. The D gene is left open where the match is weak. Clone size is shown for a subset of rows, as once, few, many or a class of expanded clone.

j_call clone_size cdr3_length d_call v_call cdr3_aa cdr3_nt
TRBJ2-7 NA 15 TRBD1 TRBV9 CASSPHPTGSYEQYF TGTGCCAGCAGCCCCCACCCGACAGGGTCCTACGAGCAGTACTTC
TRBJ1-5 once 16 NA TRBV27 CASSLEGPYSNQPQHF TGTGCCAGCAGTTTGGAGGGCCCCTATAGCAATCAGCCCCAGCATTTT
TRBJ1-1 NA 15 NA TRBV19 CASSIDTVGDTEAFF TGTGCCAGTAGTATCGACACGGTGGGAGACACTGAAGCTTTCTTT
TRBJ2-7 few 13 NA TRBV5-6 CASSLGLTPEQYF TGTGCCAGCAGCTTAGGTCTGACACCGGAGCAGTACTTC
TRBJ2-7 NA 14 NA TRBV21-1 CASSIRDRTYEQYF TGTGCCAGCAGCATACGGGACAGGACTTACGAGCAGTACTTC
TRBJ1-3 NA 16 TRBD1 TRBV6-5 CASSYSGQLPGNTIYF TGTGCCAGCAGTTACTCGGGACAGCTCCCTGGAAACACCATATATTTT
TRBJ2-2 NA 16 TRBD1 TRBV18 CASSPKGQANTGELFF TGTGCCAGCTCACCGAAGGGACAGGCGAACACCGGGGAGCTGTTTTTT
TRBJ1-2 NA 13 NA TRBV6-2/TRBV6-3 CASSYGVTYGYTF TGTGCCAGCAGTTACGGAGTGACCTATGGCTACACCTTC
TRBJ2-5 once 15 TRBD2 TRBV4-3 CASSQGTSWVETQYF TGCGCCAGCAGCCAAGGGACTAGCTGGGTCGAGACCCAGTACTTC
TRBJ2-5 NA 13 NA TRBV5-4 CASSLVQRETQYF TGTGCCAGCAGCTTGGTACAGCGGGAGACCCAGTACTTC
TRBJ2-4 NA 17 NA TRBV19 CASSIGGPGRFGNIQYF TGTGCCAGTAGTATTGGTGGGCCAGGGAGGTTCGGAAACATTCAGTACTTC
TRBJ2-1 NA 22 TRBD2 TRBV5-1 CARRAGGLAGGGGGESYNEQFF TGCGCCCGCAGGGCCGGGGGACTCGCGGGGGGCGGGGGGGGCGAGTCCTACAATGAGCAGTTCTTC
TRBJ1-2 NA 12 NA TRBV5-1 CASSWRDYGYTF TGCGCCAGCAGCTGGAGGGACTATGGCTACACCTTC
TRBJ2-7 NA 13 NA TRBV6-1 CASSESGSYEQYF TGTGCCAGCAGTGAAAGTGGTAGCTACGAGCAGTACTTC
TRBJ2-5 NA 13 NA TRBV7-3 CASSRGHQETQYF TGTGCCAGCAGCCGGGGTCACCAAGAGACCCAGTACTTC
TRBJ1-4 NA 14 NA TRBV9 CASSVGPPGEKLFF TGTGCCAGCAGCGTAGGTCCCCCGGGTGAAAAACTGTTTTTT
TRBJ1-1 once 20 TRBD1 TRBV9 CASSVVTLDTGGIPNTEAFF TGTGCCAGCAGCGTAGTCACCTTAGATACAGGGGGCATCCCGAACACTGAAGCTTTCTTT
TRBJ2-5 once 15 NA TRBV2 CASRAYEGRGETQYF TGTGCCAGCAGAGCTTATGAGGGCAGGGGAGAGACCCAGTACTTC
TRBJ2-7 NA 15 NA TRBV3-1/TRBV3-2 CASSSITYGDNEQYF TGTGCCAGCAGCTCGATTACGTACGGGGACAACGAGCAGTACTTC
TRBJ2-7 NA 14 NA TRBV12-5 CASGPSLGPYEQYF TGTGCTAGTGGCCCCTCCCTAGGCCCCTACGAGCAGTACTTC
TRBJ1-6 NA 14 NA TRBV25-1 CASSELGLFSPLHF TGTGCCAGCAGTGAACTGGGGCTTTTTTCACCCCTCCACTTT
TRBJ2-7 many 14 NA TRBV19 CASAREREGYEQYF TGTGCCAGTGCCCGAGAAAGAGAGGGCTACGAGCAGTACTTC
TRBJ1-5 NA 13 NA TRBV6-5 CASKRSGDQPQHF TGTGCCAGCAAGAGGTCAGGGGATCAGCCCCAGCATTTT
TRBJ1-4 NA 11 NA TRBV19 CASSHGADLFF TGTGCCAGTTCCCATGGGGCGGATCTGTTTTTT
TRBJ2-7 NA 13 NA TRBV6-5 CASSSGVSYEQYF TGTGCCAGCAGTTCAGGCGTCTCCTACGAGCAGTACTTC
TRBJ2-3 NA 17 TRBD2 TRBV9 CASSVAYASGGADTQYF TGTGCCAGCAGCGTAGCTTACGCTAGCGGGGGCGCAGATACGCAGTATTTT
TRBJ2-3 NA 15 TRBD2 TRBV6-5 CASSLAGASTDTQYF TGTGCCAGCAGTCTAGCGGGCGCTAGCACAGATACGCAGTATTTT
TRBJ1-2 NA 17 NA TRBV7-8 CASSLGAIAQGTLGYTF TGTGCCAGCAGCTTAGGGGCAATTGCACAGGGCACCCTTGGCTACACCTTC
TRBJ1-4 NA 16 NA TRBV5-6 CASSASGARGSEKLFF TGTGCCAGCAGTGCGTCAGGGGCGCGAGGAAGTGAAAAACTGTTTTTT
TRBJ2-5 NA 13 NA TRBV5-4 CASSLTDKETQYF TGTGCCAGCAGCCTCACGGACAAAGAGACCCAGTACTTC
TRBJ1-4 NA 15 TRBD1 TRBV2 CASSGSGGIGEKLFF TGTGCCAGCAGTGGGTCAGGGGGAATTGGTGAAAAACTGTTTTTT
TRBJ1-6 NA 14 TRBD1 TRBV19 CASRQGDHNSPLHF TGTGCCTCTCGACAGGGGGACCATAATTCACCCCTCCACTTT
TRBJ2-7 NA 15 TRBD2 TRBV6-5 CASSYGASGTYEQYF TGTGCCAGCAGTTACGGGGCTAGCGGTACCTACGAGCAGTACTTC